This T cell receptor beta chain was captured by sequencing in a study of OX40 agonist ivuxolimab in advanced cancers. Study conclusions and caveats: Partly responding patients at 0.1-3.0 mg/kg showed some of the smallest clonal expansion.

Trimming left V 0 bases short and J 7 bases short, with 13 bases between. Germline V lookup: CDR1 LNHNV, CDR2 YYDKDF (reference sequence). The CDR3 runs to 15 residues. The repertoire was sequenced with immunoSEQ multiplex PCR; TCRdb's copy has only in-frame clones and lacks some. The sample records about 51,000 clones, 85% to 90% being singletons. As to this clone: Antigen specificity is unknown.

Peripheral blood came from all dose cohorts at three timepoints. This receptor was obtained from an adult with an advanced solid tumor such as melanoma, head and neck, liver or kidney cancer. The sample here was CD4+ or CD8+ T cells sorted from blood, taken in a trial of the OX40 agonist ivuxolimab. This chain joins TRBV15 and TRBJ2-1, with TRBD2 as a possible D gene (6 bases). The CDR3, as DNA: TGTGCCACCAGCAGAGATCCTGGAGGGCAGAATGAGCAGTTCTTC. Protein product: CATSRDPGGQNEQFF.